This TCR beta chain was sequenced in a study of technical replicates of blood from a few donors. TCRdb's table, derived via immunoSEQ multiplex PCR, lists solely in-frame clones and lacks some. The table includes tens of thousands of clones, about 86% detected once. The sequence was collected from a human donor in good health. Some clones in this sample may be carry-over from other donors' samples. Input material: PBMCs.

Written as DNA, the CDR3 is TGTGCCATCAAAGGGGAACTAGCGGGAAACAATGAGCAGTTCTTC. It is translated as CAIKGELAGNNEQFF. The rearrangement uses TRBV10-3 and TRBJ2-1; TRBD2 agrees at 10 bases. Germline V gene lookup returns CDR1 ENHRY and CDR2 SYGVKD. The CDR3 is made up of 15 amino acids. The J segment lost 5 bases and the V segment lost 7 bases, leaving 8 bases of the junction unmatched.